A single T cell receptor beta chain is shown here with its context. The sample belongs to a study of blood T cell repertoires in COVID-19. Sequencing used immunoSEQ multiplex PCR; TCRdb keeps in-frame clones, though not all of them. Here the sample spans some 200,000 clones, 83% being singletons. Participants reported their clinical history, and cohort assignment relied on those reports. Germline CDR1 and CDR2: MNHEY and SVGEGT. V shed 6 bases and J 1 base; nucleotides not matched to a gene: 12. The CDR3 is 17 amino acids. The source material was PBMCs or T cells enriched from blood (not recorded which). This chain uses TRBV6-2 or TRBV6-3 with TRBJ2-1; 7 bases match TRBD2. The clonotype was recovered from a woman aged 50 to 60 who had been exposed to COVID-19. CDR3: CASSPGGGRRSYNEQFF. CDR3 sequence (DNA): TGTGCCAGCAGCCCTGGGGGGGGACGAAGATCCTACAATGAGCAGTTCTTC.